Included here is one T cell receptor (beta chain) sequence, with context. Its antigen is unidentified. This sample was taken from a study of PD-1 blockade in mismatch repair-deficient tumors. As for the study in general: Patients had around twelve mismatch repair-deficient cancer types, all previously treated and progressing.

Repertoires were generated with immunoSEQ multiplex PCR, while TCRdb's copy carries only in-frame clones and drops some. The sample consists of some 120,000 clones, roughly 86% of them appearing once. The study's findings and limits: Tumor-resident clones, often undetectable pretreatment in blood, expanded then contracted after pembrolizumab.

Every patient had mismatch repair deficiency by PCR or immunohistochemistry. TCRs were sequenced from three patients responding to pembrolizumab. The CDR3 has 11 amino acids. Germline V gives CDR1 MDHEN, CDR2 SYDVKM. Trimming removed 2 bases at V and 8 bases at J, with 7 bases between. The material sequenced was peripheral blood, taken just under 74 weeks after starting pembrolizumab. The gene calls are TRBV28 and TRBJ2-7; D gene uncertain. The TCR originated in an adult with mismatch repair-deficient cancer. Here the CDR3 reads CASSLRQKQYF. The CDR3 nucleotides read TGTGCCAGCAGTTTACGACAAAAGCAGTACTTC.